The 8 T cell receptor beta chains presented below share a single source sample, sequenced in a study of blood T cell repertoires in COVID-19. The protocol was immunoSEQ multiplex PCR, while the TCRdb copy is restricted to in-frame clones and leaves out a portion. This table holds approximately 170,000 clones, around 89% found once. The sample comprised peripheral blood. These receptors all come from a young man who had recovered from COVID-19.

The chain carries TRBV10-3 and TRBJ2-3; D remains ambiguous. Germline V gives CDR1 ENHRY, CDR2 SYGVKD. There are 16 residues in the CDR3. V was clipped by 8 bases and J by 2 bases, with 20 bases between them. The CDR3: CAIAPHFPEITDTQYF. The CDR3 DNA sequence: TGTGCCATCGCCCCCCACTTCCCCGAAATCACAGATACGCAGTATTTT.

The J gene is TRBJ1-1, the V gene TRBV28, with TRBD1 as a possible D gene (5 bases). The CDR3 totals 15 residues. Per the germline V gene, CDR1 is MDHEN and CDR2 is SYDVKM. Deletions cut 7 bases from V and 0 bases from J, with 15 bases between. This chain's CDR3 is CASIPTGLMNTEAFF. The CDR3 nucleotides read TGTGCCAGCATCCCGACGGGACTCATGAACACTGAAGCTTTCTTT.

V usage is TRBV5-4 and J usage is TRBJ1-1; maybe TRBD1 (5 bases). CDR1 and CDR2 (germline): SGHNT, YYREEE (reference sequence). CDR3 length: 15 residues. Trimming cost V 4 bases and J 1 base, with 14 bases left between them. CDR3 DNA: TGTGCCAGCAGCCCGAAAGGGGCTTCGAACACTGAAGCTTTCTTT. Its translation: CASSPKGASNTEAFF.

This clone has a handful of counts. The V and J genes are TRBV5-4 and TRBJ2-2; TRBD2 aligns across 8 bases. The CDR3 length is 16 residues. Germline values: CDR1 SGHNT, CDR2 YYREEE (reference sequence). The V and J ends lost 3 bases and 3 bases, in that order; junction bases with no gene match: 7. The CDR3 bases are TGTGCCAGCAGCTGGAAGCGGGAGATTTACACCGGGGAGCTGTTTTTT. Amino acid sequence: CASSWKREIYTGELFF.

The J gene is TRBJ2-2, the V gene TRBV6-5, with 9 bases that match TRBD2. V shed 5 bases and J 6 bases; nucleotides not matched to a gene: 4. The CDR3 totals 14 residues. Germline CDR1 MNHEY, CDR2 SVGAGI. CDR3 nucleotide sequence: TGTGCCAGCAGTAGGGTAGCGGGAGCCGGGGAGCTGTTTTTT. Translation: CASSRVAGAGELFF.

The chain links TRBV3-1 (or the pseudogene TRBV3-2) to TRBJ2-1; the match to TRBD2 covers 7 bases. V was pared by 0 bases and J by 2 bases, with 7 bases of the junction left unmatched. The CDR3 length is 17 residues. Germline V gene data show CDR1 as LGHDT and CDR2 as YNNKEL (reference sequence). The CDR3 loop reads CASSQDLGRAPYNEQFF. DNA of the CDR3: TGTGCCAGCAGCCAAGATTTAGGGAGGGCGCCCTACAATGAGCAGTTCTTC.

V is TRBV4-1 and J is TRBJ2-5; no firm D call. The CDR3 is 14 amino acids. CDR1 and CDR2 from the germline V gene are MGHRA and YSYEKL. Trimming shortened V by 1 base and J by 1 base, and 7 bases separated the two germline ends. The CDR3 coding sequence is TGCGCCAGCAGCCAAGGTGGAGTCCAAGAGACCCAGTACTTC. Encoded protein: CASSQGGVQETQYF.

The rearrangement joins TRBV12-3 or TRBV12-4 to TRBJ2-1; D gene ambiguous. The CDR3 loop spans 12 amino acids. Trimming pared 8 bases from V and 7 bases from J, leaving 12 bases between. The CDR3 spells CASDQASNEQFF. CDR3 coding DNA: TGTGCCAGCGATCAAGCGAGTAATGAGCAGTTCTTC.